The text below deals with one T cell receptor (beta chain). Its cognate antigen is unknown. This sample stems from a study of shared clonotypes between healthy human individuals. Study background: Three CD4 naive, three CD4 memory, two CD8 naive and one CD8 memory plate were used per donor. Study-level points and caveats: Relative to clonotypes present in all four donors, those not shared had lower generation probabilities. The rarefaction results pointed to incomplete sorted-subset sequencing despite large depth.

From germline, CDR1 is MGHRA and CDR2 YSYEKL. The V end lost 2 bases, the J end lost 5 bases, and 24 bases lay between the germline ends. CDR3 length equals 18 residues. Here immunoSEQ multiplex PCR was the method, and the copy in TCRdb shows in-frame clones only, minus some. This sample has a few million clones, with around 94% found just once. The sample comprised naive CD4+ T cells sorted from blood. Noted subset: CD45RA+ positively selected. The chain joins TRBV4-1 to TRBJ2-5, with a weak D call TRBD2 (7 bases). The source is a man between 18 and 35 years old in good health. The CDR3 nucleotides read TGCGCCAGCAGCCAACCTTTAGCCGCGGGGGCTGGGGGTGAGACCCAGTACTTC. Translating gives CASSQPLAAGAGGETQYF.